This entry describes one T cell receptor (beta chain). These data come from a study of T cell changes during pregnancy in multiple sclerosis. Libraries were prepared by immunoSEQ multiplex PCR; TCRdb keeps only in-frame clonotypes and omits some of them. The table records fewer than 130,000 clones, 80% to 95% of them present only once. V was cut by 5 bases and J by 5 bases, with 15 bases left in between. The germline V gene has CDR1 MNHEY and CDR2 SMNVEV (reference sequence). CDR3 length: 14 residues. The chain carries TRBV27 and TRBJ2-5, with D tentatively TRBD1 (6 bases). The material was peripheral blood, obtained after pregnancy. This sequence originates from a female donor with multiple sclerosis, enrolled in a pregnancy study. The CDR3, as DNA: TGTGCCAGCAGTCCCCTGACAGGCGGGGAGACCCAGTACTTC. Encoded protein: CASSPLTGGETQYF.